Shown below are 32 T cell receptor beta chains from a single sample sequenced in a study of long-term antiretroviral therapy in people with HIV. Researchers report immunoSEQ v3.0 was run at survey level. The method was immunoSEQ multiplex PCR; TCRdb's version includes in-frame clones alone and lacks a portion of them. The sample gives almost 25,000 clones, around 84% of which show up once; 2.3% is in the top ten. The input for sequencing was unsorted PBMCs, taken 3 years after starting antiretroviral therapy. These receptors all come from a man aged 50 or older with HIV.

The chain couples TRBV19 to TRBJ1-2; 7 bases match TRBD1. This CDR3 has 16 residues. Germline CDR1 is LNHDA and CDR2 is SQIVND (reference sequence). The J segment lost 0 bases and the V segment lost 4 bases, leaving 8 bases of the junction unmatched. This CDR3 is CASSSSRGSANYGYTF. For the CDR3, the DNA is TGTGCCAGTAGTAGCAGCAGGGGGTCAGCTAACTATGGCTACACCTTC. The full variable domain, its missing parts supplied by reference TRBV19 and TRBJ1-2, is DGGITQSPKYLFRKEGQNVTLSCEQNLNHDAMYWYRQDPGQGLRLIYYSQIVNDFQKGDIAEGYSVSREKKESFPLTVTSAQKNPTAFYLCASSSSRGSANYGYTFGSGTRLTVV.

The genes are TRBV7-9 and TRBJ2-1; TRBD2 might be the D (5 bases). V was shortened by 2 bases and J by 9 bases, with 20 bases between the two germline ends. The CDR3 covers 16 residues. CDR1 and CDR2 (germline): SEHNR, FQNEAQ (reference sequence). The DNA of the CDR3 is TGTGCCAGCAGCTTATGGACGGGAAGAAGAGGCGGTGAGCAGTTCTTC. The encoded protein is CASSLWTGRRGGEQFF.

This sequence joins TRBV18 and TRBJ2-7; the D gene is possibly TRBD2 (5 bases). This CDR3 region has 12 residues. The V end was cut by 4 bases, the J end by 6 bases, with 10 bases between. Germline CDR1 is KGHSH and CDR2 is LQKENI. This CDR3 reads CASSQEESEQYF. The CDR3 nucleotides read TGTGCCAGCTCACAGGAGGAAAGCGAGCAGTACTTC.

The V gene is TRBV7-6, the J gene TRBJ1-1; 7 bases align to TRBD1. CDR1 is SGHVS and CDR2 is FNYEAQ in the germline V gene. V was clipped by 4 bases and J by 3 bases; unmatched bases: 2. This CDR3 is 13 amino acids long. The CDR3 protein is CASSSGQYTEAFF. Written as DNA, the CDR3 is TGTGCCAGCAGCTCGGGACAGTACACTGAAGCTTTCTTT.

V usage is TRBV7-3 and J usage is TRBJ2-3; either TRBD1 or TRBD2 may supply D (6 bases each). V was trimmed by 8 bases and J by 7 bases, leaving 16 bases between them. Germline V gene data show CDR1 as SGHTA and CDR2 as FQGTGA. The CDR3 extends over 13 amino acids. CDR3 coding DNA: TGTGCCAGCGGTCACCAAGGGGGGAATACGCAGTATTTT. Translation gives CASGHQGGNTQYF.

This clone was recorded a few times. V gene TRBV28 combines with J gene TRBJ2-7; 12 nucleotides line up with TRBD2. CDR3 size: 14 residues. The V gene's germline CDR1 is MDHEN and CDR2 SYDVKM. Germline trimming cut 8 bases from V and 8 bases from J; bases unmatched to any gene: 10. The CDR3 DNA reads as TGTGCCAGCTTCAAGACTAGCGGGAGTACTAAGCAGTACTTC. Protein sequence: CASFKTSGSTKQYF.

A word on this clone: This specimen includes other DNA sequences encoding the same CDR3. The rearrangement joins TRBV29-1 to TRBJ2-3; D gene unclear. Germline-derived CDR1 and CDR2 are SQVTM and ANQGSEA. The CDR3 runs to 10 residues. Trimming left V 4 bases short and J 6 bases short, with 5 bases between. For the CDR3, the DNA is TGCAGCGTTGGTACGGATACGCAGTATTTT. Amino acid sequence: CSVGTDTQYF.

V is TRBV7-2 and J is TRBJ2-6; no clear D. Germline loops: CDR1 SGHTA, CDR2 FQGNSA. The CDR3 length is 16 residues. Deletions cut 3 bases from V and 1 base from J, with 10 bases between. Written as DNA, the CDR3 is TGTGCCAGCAGCTTTCCAGAGATTTCTGGGGCCAACGTCCTGACTTTC. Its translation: CASSFPEISGANVLTF.

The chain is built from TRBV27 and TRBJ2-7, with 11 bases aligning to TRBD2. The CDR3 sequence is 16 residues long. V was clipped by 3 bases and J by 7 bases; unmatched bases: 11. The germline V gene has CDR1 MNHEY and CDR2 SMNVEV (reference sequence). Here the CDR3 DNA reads TGTGCCAGCAGTTTTGCTAGCGGGGGGCTCACTCTAGAGCAGTACTTC. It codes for CASSFASGGLTLEQYF.

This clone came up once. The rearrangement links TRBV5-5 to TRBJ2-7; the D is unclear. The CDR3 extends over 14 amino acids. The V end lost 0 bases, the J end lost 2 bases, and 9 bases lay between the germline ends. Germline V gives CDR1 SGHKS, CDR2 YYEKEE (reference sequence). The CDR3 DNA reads TGTGCCAGCAGCTTGGGAGGCGGAACCTACGAGCAGTACTTC. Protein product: CASSLGGGTYEQYF.

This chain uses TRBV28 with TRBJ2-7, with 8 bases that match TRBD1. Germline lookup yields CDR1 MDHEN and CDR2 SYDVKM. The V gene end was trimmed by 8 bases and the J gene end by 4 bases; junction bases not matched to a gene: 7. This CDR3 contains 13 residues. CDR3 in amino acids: CASRQGQEYEQYF. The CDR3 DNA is TGTGCCAGCCGACAGGGGCAGGAATACGAGCAGTACTTC.

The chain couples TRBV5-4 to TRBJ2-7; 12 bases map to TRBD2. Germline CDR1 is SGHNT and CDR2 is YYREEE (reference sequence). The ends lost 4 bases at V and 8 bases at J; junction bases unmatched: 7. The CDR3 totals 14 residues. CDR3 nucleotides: TGTGCCAGCAGCACCCTAGCGGGGGGGCCCAAGCAGTACTTC. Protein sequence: CASSTLAGGPKQYF.

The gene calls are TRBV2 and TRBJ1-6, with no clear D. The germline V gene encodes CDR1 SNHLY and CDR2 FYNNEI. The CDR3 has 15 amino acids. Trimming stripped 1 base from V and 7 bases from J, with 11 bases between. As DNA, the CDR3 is TGTGCCAGCAGTGAAGAGGTGGGAACCAATTCACCCCTCCACTTT. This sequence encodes CASSEEVGTNSPLHF.

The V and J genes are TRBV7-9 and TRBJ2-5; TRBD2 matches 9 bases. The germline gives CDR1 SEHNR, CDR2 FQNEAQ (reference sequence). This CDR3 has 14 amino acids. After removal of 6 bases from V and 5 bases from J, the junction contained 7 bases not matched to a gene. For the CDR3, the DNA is TGTGCCAGCAGAAAAGCGGGAGGAGGGGAGACCCAGTACTTC. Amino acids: CASRKAGGGETQYF.

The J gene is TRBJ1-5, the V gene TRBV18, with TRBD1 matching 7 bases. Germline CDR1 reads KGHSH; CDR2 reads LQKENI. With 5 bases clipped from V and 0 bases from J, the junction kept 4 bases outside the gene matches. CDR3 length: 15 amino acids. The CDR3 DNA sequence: TGTGCCAGCTCATCACAGGGGTATAGCAATCAGCCCCAGCATTTT. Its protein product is CASSSQGYSNQPQHF.

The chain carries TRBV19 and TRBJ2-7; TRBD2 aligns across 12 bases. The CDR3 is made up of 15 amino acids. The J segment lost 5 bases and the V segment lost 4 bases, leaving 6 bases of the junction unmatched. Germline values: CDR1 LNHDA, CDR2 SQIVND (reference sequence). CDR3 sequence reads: CASSTGTSGYHEQYF. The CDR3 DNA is TGTGCCAGTAGTACGGGGACTAGCGGGTACCACGAGCAGTACTTC.

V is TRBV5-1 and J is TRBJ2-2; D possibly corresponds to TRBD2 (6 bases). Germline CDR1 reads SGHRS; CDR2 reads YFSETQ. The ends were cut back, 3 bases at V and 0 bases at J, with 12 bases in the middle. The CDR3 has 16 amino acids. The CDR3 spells CASSSPGTSNTGELFF. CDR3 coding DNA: TGCGCCAGCAGCTCACCCGGGACTTCGAACACCGGGGAGCTGTTTTTT.

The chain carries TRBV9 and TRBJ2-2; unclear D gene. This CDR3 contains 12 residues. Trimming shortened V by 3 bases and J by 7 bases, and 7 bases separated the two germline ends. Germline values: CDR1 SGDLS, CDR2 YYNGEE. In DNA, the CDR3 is TGTGCCAGCAGCGCTGTGATCGGGGAGCTGTTTTTT. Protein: CASSAVIGELFF.

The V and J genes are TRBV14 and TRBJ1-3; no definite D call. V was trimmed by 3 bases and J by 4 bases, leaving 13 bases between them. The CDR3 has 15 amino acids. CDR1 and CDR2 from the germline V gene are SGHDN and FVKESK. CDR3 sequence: CASSQVRSLGNTIYF. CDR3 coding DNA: TGTGCCAGCAGCCAGGTCAGAAGCTTGGGAAACACCATATATTTT.

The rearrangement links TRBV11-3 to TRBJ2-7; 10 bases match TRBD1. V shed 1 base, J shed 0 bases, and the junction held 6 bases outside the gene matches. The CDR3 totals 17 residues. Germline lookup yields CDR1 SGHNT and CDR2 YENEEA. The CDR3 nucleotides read TGTGCCAGCAGCTTAGTTCCGGGACAGGGGAGCTCCTACGAGCAGTACTTC. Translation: CASSLVPGQGSSYEQYF.

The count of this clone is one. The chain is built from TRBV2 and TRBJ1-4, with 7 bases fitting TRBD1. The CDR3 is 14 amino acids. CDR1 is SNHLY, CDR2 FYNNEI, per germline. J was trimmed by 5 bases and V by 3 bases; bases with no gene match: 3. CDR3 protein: CASSEGQRNEKLFF. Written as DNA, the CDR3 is TGTGCCAGCAGTGAGGGACAGAGGAATGAAAAACTGTTTTTT.

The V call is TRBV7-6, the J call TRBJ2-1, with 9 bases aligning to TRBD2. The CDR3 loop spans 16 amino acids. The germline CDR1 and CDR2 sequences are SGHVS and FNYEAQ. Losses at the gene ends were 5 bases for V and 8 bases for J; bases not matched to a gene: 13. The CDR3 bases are TGTGCCAGCAGCCCCCGGGGGATAGCGGGAGAGTATGAGCAGTTCTTC. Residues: CASSPRGIAGEYEQFF.

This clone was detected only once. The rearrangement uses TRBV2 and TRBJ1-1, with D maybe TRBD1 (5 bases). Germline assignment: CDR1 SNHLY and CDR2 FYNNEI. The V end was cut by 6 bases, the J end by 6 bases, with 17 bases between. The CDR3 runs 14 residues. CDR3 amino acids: CASRDYGGRAEAFF. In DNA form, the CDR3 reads TGTGCCAGCAGGGATTATGGGGGTAGGGCTGAAGCTTTCTTT.

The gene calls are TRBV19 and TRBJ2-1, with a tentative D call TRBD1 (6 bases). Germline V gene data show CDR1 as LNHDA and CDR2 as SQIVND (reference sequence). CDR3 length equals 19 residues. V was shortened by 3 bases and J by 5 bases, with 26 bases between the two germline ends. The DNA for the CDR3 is TGTGCCAGTAGTATTCTAGGGGGTAGGGGTACTTTGGGGCACAATGAGCAGTTCTTC. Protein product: CASSILGGRGTLGHNEQFF.

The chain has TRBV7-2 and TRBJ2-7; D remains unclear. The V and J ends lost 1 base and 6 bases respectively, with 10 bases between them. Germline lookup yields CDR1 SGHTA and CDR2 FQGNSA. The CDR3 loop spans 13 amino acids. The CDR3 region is CASSLVREPEQYF. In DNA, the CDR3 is TGTGCCAGCAGCTTAGTGCGAGAACCCGAGCAGTACTTC.

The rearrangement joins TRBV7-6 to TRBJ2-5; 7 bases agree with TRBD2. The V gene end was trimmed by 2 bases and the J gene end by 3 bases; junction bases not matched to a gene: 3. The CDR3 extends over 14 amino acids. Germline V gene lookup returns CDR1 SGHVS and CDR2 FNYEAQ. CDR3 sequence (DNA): TGTGCCAGCAGCTTAAGTCTAGCGGAAGAGACCCAGTACTTC. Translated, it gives CASSLSLAEETQYF.

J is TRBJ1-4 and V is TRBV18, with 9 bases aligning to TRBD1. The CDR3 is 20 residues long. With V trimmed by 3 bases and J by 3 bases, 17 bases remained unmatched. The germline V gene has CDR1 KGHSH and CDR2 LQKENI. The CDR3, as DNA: TGTGCCAGCTCACCGCGCTCCCGGGACAGGGTTGTCGGGCCTAATGAAAAACTGTTTTTT. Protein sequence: CASSPRSRDRVVGPNEKLFF.

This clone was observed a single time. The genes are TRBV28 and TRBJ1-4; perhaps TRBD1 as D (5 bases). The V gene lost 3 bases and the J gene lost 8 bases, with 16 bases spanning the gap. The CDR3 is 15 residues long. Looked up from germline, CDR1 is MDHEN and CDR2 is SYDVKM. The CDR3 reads CASSFSQGVGEKLFF. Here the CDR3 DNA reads TGTGCCAGCAGTTTTTCTCAGGGTGTAGGGGAAAAACTGTTTTTT. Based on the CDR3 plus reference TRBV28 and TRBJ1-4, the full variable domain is DVKVTQSSRYLVKRTGEKVFLECVQDMDHENMFWYRQDPGLGLRLIYFSYDVKMKEKGDIPEGYSVSREKKERFSLILESASTNQTSMYLCASSFSQGVGEKLFFGSGTQLSVL.

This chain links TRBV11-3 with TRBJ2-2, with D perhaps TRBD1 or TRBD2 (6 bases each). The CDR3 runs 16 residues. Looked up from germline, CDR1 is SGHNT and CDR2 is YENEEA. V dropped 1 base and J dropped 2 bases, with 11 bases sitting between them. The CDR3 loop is CASSLAPGANTGELFF. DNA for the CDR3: TGTGCCAGCAGCTTAGCACCGGGGGCCAACACCGGGGAGCTGTTTTTT.

The CDR3 DNA reads TGTGCCAGCAGCCCCCGGGAAGGGTCACTGGGGCTCAATGAGCAGTTCTTC. Translation: CASSPREGSLGLNEQFF. The V call is TRBV7-6, the J call TRBJ2-1, with D possibly called TRBD1 or TRBD2 (5 bases each). V was clipped by 5 bases and J by 6 bases, with 23 bases between them. CDR3 size: 17 residues. Per germline, CDR1 SGHVS and CDR2 FNYEAQ.

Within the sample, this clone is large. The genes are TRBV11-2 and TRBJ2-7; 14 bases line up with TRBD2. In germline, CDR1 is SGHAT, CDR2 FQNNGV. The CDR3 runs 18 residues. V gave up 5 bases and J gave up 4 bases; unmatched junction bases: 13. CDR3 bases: TGTGCCAGCAGCCCAGGGGGGACTAGCGGGAGATATGAATACGAGCAGTACTTC. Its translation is CASSPGGTSGRYEYEQYF.

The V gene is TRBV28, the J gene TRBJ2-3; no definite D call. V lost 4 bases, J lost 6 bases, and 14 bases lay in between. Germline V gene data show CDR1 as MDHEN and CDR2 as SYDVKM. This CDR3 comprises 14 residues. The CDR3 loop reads CASSSSVPWDTQYF. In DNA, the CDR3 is TGTGCCAGCAGTTCCTCGGTCCCTTGGGATACGCAGTATTTT. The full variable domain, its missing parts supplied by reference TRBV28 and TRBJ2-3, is DVKVTQSSRYLVKRTGEKVFLECVQDMDHENMFWYRQDPGLGLRLIYFSYDVKMKEKGDIPEGYSVSREKKERFSLILESASTNQTSMYLCASSSSVPWDTQYFGPGTRLTVL.